These T cell receptor beta chains were read from a single sample in a study of T cells in narcolepsy. Sequenced by immunoSEQ multiplex PCR; TCRdb stores in-frame clones only, minus some. Of over 40,000 clones listed, approximately 88% were seen once; the top ten hold less than 1.5%. The specimen was CD45RA- memory CD4+ T cells from PBMCs. Every receptor here comes from a human donor with narcolepsy. Both conserved end residues are part of each CDR3.

TRBJ2-7 | TRBV5-4 | CASSWDRGTDRYEQYF
TRBJ1-3 | TRBV7-9 | CASSAILGNTIYF
TRBJ2-1 | TRBV13 | CASSLKAGSIYNEQFF
TRBJ1-2 | TRBV11-1 | CASSRTGPGDGYTF
TRBJ1-5 | TRBV19 | CASRGGAGGNQPQHF
TRBJ2-7 | TRBV27 | CASSLGQGREQYF
TRBJ2-1 | TRBV7-2 | CASSRRDIRLEQFF
TRBJ2-5 | TRBV20-1 | CSARAEETQYF
TRBJ2-1 | TRBV20-1 | CSASLANEQFF
TRBJ2-5 | TRBV11-1 | CASSTPPGQGAGKTQYF
TRBJ1-2 | TRBV5-4 | CASSPTGALSYTF
TRBJ1-2 | TRBV20-1 | CSVPGEVGYTF
TRBJ1-4 | TRBV6-5 | CASSPTGPPEKLFF
TRBJ2-1 | TRBV7-3 | CASSPKPGNEQFF